Listed here are 27 T cell receptor beta chains from one sample, sequenced in a study of blood T cell repertoires in COVID-19. Sequencing used immunoSEQ multiplex PCR; TCRdb keeps in-frame clones, though not all of them. The data show 50,000 to 60,000 clones, with almost 90% seen just once and over 6.5% held by the top ten. Sequencing was done on a sample of peripheral blood. Receptor source: a man aged 55 to 70 with active COVID-19.

This sequence joins TRBV27 and TRBJ1-2; maybe TRBD1 (6 bases). V lost 5 bases to trimming and J lost 0 bases, with 13 bases between them. Germline-derived CDR1 and CDR2 are MNHEY and SMNVEV (reference sequence). The CDR3 consists of 15 residues. The CDR3 sequence: CASSPQGQSNYGYTF. The CDR3 DNA reads as TGTGCCAGCAGTCCACAGGGCCAATCTAACTATGGCTACACCTTC.

This clone was seen only a few times. This chain connects TRBV3-1 (or the pseudogene TRBV3-2) to TRBJ1-5; D ambiguous. The ends were cut back, 3 bases at V and 1 base at J, with 7 bases in the middle. CDR1 is LGHDT and CDR2 is YNNKEL in the germline V gene (reference sequence). There are 14 residues in the CDR3. The CDR3 DNA reads TGTGCCAGCAGCCAGTCGGGGAGCAATCAGCCCCAGCATTTT. Its protein product is CASSQSGSNQPQHF.

The chain links TRBV5-6 to TRBJ2-1, with TRBD1 matching 10 bases. Germline CDR1 is SGHDT and CDR2 is YYEEEE. J was trimmed by 9 bases and V by 0 bases; bases with no gene match: 6. CDR3 length equals 15 residues. CDR3 nucleotide sequence: TGTGCCAGCAGCTTGGGGGGACAGGGGAGGCGTGAGCAGTTCTTC. This gives the protein CASSLGGQGRREQFF.

A note on this clone: The germline gene is not matched at one end of the junction; a read error may be the cause. Other DNA sequences within the sample encode an identical CDR3. The gene calls are TRBV19 and TRBJ1-2, with D perhaps matching TRBD1 (6 bases). Germline V lookup: CDR1 LNHDA, CDR2 SQIVND (reference sequence). The CDR3 consists of 14 residues. The CDR3 sequence is CASSRDTNNYGYTF. CDR3 bases: TGCGCCAGTAGTAGGGACACAAATAACTATGGCTACACCTTC.

In this sample, this clone turned up once. V is TRBV11-2 and J is TRBJ1-4, with D perhaps matching TRBD1 (5 bases). The CDR3 loop spans 15 amino acids. V shed 5 bases and J shed 3 bases, with 13 bases lying between them. The germline V gene has CDR1 SGHAT and CDR2 FQNNGV. The DNA for the CDR3 is TGTGCCAGCAGCGTTCTAGGGGTGGCTAATGAAAAACTGTTTTTT. Translated: CASSVLGVANEKLFF.

The chain recombines TRBV24-1 with TRBJ2-1; D may be TRBD2 (5 bases). Trimming pared 4 bases from V and 4 bases from J, leaving 13 bases between. In germline, CDR1 is KGHDR, CDR2 SFDVKD. The CDR3 length is 15 residues. The CDR3 bases are TGTGCCACCAGTGACTCAGCGGAGAATTACAATGAGCAGTTCTTC. Translating gives CATSDSAENYNEQFF.

The gene calls are TRBV7-3 and TRBJ2-3; 9 nucleotides align to TRBD2. The trim removed 2 bases at V and 8 bases at J, leaving 8 bases unmatched. The CDR3 consists of 15 residues. Germline CDR1 is SGHTA and CDR2 is FQGTGA. The CDR3 DNA follows: TGTGCCAGCAGCTTATGGCGGGAGGGTCCCTCTACGCAGTATTTT. Amino acids: CASSLWREGPSTQYF.

The V call is TRBV11-3, the J call TRBJ1-1, with a possible D match to TRBD1 (6 bases). V was shortened by 5 bases and J by 9 bases, with 22 bases between the two germline ends. CDR1 SGHNT and CDR2 YENEEA come from the germline V gene. CDR3 length equals 15 residues. CDR3 amino acids: CASSPSGGGSGKAFF. The CDR3 region has the DNA TGTGCCAGCAGCCCATCGGGGGGCGGATCTGGGAAAGCTTTCTTT.

This chain connects TRBV5-1 to TRBJ2-5; 12 positions agree with TRBD2. The CDR3 extends over 16 amino acids. Germline lookup yields CDR1 SGHRS and CDR2 YFSETQ. The J segment lost 5 bases and the V segment lost 4 bases, leaving 9 bases of the junction unmatched. The CDR3 sequence is CASSRRLAGVRETQYF. The CDR3 DNA follows: TGCGCCAGCAGCCGCCGACTAGCGGGAGTGCGGGAGACCCAGTACTTC. The full variable domain, rest sourced from reference TRBV5-1 and TRBJ2-5, is KAGVTQTPRYLIKTRGQQVTLSCSPISGHRSVSWYQQTPGQGLQFLFEYFSETQRNKGNFPGRFSGRQFSNSRSEMNVSTLELGDSALYLCASSRRLAGVRETQYFGPGTRLLVL.

V is TRBV7-9 and J is TRBJ2-1; 9 nucleotides line up with TRBD2. The CDR3 is 15 amino acids. Germline V CDR1 and CDR2: SEHNR, FQNEAQ (reference sequence). Trimming took 5 bases from V and 5 from J; bases not matched to a gene: 7. The CDR3 DNA follows: TGTGCCAGCAGCCGGCTAGCGGGAAGACACAATGAGCAGTTCTTC. Translated, it gives CASSRLAGRHNEQFF. Using reference TRBV7-9 and TRBJ2-1 for the parts outside the CDR3, the full variable domain is DTGVSQNPRHKITKRGQNVTFRCDPISEHNRLYWYRQTLGQGPEFLTYFQNEAQLEKSRLLSDRFSAERPKGSFSTLEIQRTEQGDSAMYLCASSRLAGRHNEQFFGPGTRLTVL.

This rearrangement joins TRBV5-1 to TRBJ1-4; D unresolved. The V gene's germline CDR1 is SGHRS and CDR2 YFSETQ. The CDR3 runs 15 residues. The V gene lost 0 bases and the J gene lost 0 bases, with 6 bases spanning the gap. Here the CDR3 reads CASSLGSTTNEKLFF. The CDR3 DNA reads TGCGCCAGCAGCTTGGGGAGCACAACTAATGAAAAACTGTTTTTT.

The rearrangement links TRBV9 to TRBJ2-7; the match to TRBD2 covers 8 bases. The CDR3 has 16 amino acids. CDR1 is SGDLS and CDR2 is YYNGEE in the germline V gene. J gave up 1 base and V 0 bases, and 6 bases lay outside the gene matches. CDR3 loop: CASSVGSQRESYEQYF. CDR3 nucleotide sequence: TGTGCCAGCAGCGTAGGGAGCCAGCGGGAGTCCTACGAGCAGTACTTC.

The chain links TRBV9 to TRBJ2-2; 9 positions agree with TRBD2. V trimming: 0 bases; J trimming: 8 bases; junction bases outside the gene matches: 5. The CDR3 extends over 15 amino acids. Germline V lookup: CDR1 SGDLS, CDR2 YYNGEE. The chain's CDR3 is CASSVEGSGRGELFF. CDR3 nucleotide sequence: TGTGCCAGCAGCGTAGAGGGTAGCGGGAGAGGGGAGCTGTTTTTT.

This sequence joins TRBV30 and TRBJ2-2; D is possibly TRBD2 (6 bases). Germline CDR1 reads GTSNPN; CDR2 reads SVGIG (reference sequence). This CDR3 region has 15 residues. Trimming removed 0 bases from V and 2 bases from J, with 10 bases in between. In nucleotides, the CDR3 is TGTGCCTGGAGTGTACGGGGGAGTAACACCGGGGAGCTGTTTTTT. Its protein product is CAWSVRGSNTGELFF.

The V call is TRBV4-1, the J call TRBJ2-1; D is undetermined. This CDR3 region has 15 residues. Trimming stripped 2 bases from V and 1 base from J, with 9 bases between. Germline assignment: CDR1 MGHRA and CDR2 YSYEKL. The CDR3 sequence is CASSQWSGSYNEQFF. CDR3 DNA: TGCGCCAGCAGCCAATGGAGTGGGTCCTACAATGAGCAGTTCTTC.

The rearrangement links TRBV29-1 to TRBJ2-1, with D possibly matching TRBD2 (5 bases). Germline-derived CDR1 and CDR2 are SQVTM and ANQGSEA. The V and J ends lost 1 base and 4 bases respectively, with 14 bases between them. The CDR3 extends over 15 amino acids. The CDR3 bases are TGCAGCGTTGAAGGGCGGGCTGCGGCTTACAATGAGCAGTTCTTC. This gives the protein CSVEGRAAAYNEQFF.

This clone turned up a few times. This chain uses TRBV4-1 with TRBJ1-3; tentatively, D is TRBD1 (6 bases). The V gene lost 5 bases and the J gene lost 4 bases, with 18 bases spanning the gap. Germline assignment: CDR1 MGHRA and CDR2 YSYEKL. There are 16 residues in the CDR3. CDR3 sequence: CASSYEGVSIGNTIYF. The CDR3 bases are TGCGCCAGCAGCTATGAGGGGGTGTCGATCGGAAACACCATATATTTT.

This sequence joins TRBV30 and TRBJ2-1; 10 positions match TRBD2. Unmatched junction bases numbered 13, after V lost 2 bases and J lost 6 bases. This CDR3 contains 17 residues. Germline V lookup: CDR1 GTSNPN, CDR2 SVGIG (reference sequence). Here the CDR3 reads CAWSPPGLAGVFNEQFF. The CDR3, as DNA: TGTGCCTGGAGTCCCCCCGGGCTAGCGGGGGTCTTCAATGAGCAGTTCTTC. Drawing the rest from reference TRBV30 and TRBJ2-1, the complete variable domain is SQTIHQWPATLVQPVGSPLSLECTVEGTSNPNLYWYRQAAGRGLQLLFYSVGIGQISSEVPQNLSASRPQDRQFILSSKKLLLSDSGFYLCAWSPPGLAGVFNEQFFGPGTRLTVL.

V usage is TRBV4-1 and J usage is TRBJ2-7, with a tentative D call TRBD1 (5 bases). V was cut by 0 bases and J by 0 bases, with 15 bases left in between. Germline CDR1 is MGHRA and CDR2 is YSYEKL. The CDR3 loop spans 17 amino acids. The CDR3 reads CASSQEFRASSSYEQYF. The DNA of the CDR3 is TGCGCCAGCAGCCAAGAGTTCAGGGCTTCTAGCTCCTACGAGCAGTACTTC.

The chain combines TRBV5-1 with TRBJ2-3; D remains unclear. V shed 0 bases and J shed 1 base, with 9 bases lying between them. The germline V gene has CDR1 SGHRS and CDR2 YFSETQ. The CDR3 sequence is 15 residues long. CDR3 amino acids: CASSLVGGGTDTQYF. CDR3 nucleotide sequence: TGCGCCAGCAGCTTGGTAGGCGGTGGCACAGATACGCAGTATTTT.

The chain links TRBV6-6 to TRBJ2-1, with 7 nucleotides matching TRBD2. The CDR3 runs to 15 residues. Germline loops: CDR1 MNHNY, CDR2 SVGAGI (reference sequence). After removal of 5 bases from V and 9 bases from J, the junction contained 13 bases not matched to a gene. CDR3 DNA sequence: TGTGCCAGCAGTCCCCCGGGCGGGAGAGAAAGTGAGCAGTTCTTC. Amino acid sequence: CASSPPGGRESEQFF.

V gene TRBV5-1 combines with J gene TRBJ2-1; 12 bases map to TRBD2. Germline CDR1 is SGHRS and CDR2 is YFSETQ. The CDR3 sequence is 15 residues long. Trimming cost V 2 bases and J 7 bases; bases outside gene matches: 4. CDR3 sequence (DNA): TGCGCCAGCAGCTTCCTAGCGGGAGGGGAAAATGAGCAGTTCTTC. This sequence encodes CASSFLAGGENEQFF.

The chain joins TRBV5-1 to TRBJ2-5; 7 nucleotides agree with TRBD2. The CDR3 runs to 14 residues. Germline CDR1 is SGHRS and CDR2 is YFSETQ. Trimming removed 3 bases from V and 5 bases from J; junction bases left unmatched: 7. The CDR3 DNA follows: TGCGCCAGCAGCTGGAGGGGAGGGCCCGAGACCCAGTACTTC. Residues: CASSWRGGPETQYF.

V usage is TRBV9 and J usage is TRBJ1-1; TRBD1 is a possible D gene (6 bases). The CDR3 is made up of 15 amino acids. CDR1 is SGDLS, CDR2 YYNGEE, per germline. V lost 2 bases and J 4 bases, leaving 15 bases between the germline ends. The CDR3 DNA is TGTGCCAGCAGCGTTCCCCGGGACACCGGCACTGAAGCTTTCTTT. Its translation is CASSVPRDTGTEAFF.

The chain carries TRBV2 and TRBJ2-4; perhaps TRBD2 as D (6 bases). The CDR3 covers 12 residues. V was pared by 5 bases and J by 11 bases, with 13 bases between. Germline CDR1 reads SNHLY; CDR2 reads FYNNEI. The CDR3 DNA reads TGTGCCAGCAGTCAGTCCACTAGCCTTCAGTACTTC. Its protein product is CASSQSTSLQYF.

V usage is TRBV10-1 and J usage is TRBJ1-1; D gene unclear. This CDR3 is built from 12 residues. V was shortened by 3 bases and J by 1 base, with 3 bases between the two germline ends. Germline CDR1 and CDR2: WNHNN and SYGVQD (reference sequence). CDR3 DNA: TGCGCCAGCAGTGACTGGAACACTGAAGCTTTCTTT. Translated, it gives CASSDWNTEAFF.

J is TRBJ1-1 and V is TRBV6-6, with a possible D match to TRBD1 (6 bases). Per the germline V gene, CDR1 is MNHNY and CDR2 is SVGAGI (reference sequence). V lost 6 bases, J lost 0 bases, and 11 bases lay in between. The CDR3 contains 14 residues. The CDR3 nucleotides are TGTGCCAGCAGCCTCGACAGGATGAACACTGAAGCTTTCTTT. It yields the protein CASSLDRMNTEAFF.